Listed below are T cell receptor beta chains from one sample, sequenced in a study of T-cell reconstitution after alpha-beta-depleted transplantation in children. TCRdb processed the PCR reads anew with MiXCR; each CDR3 protein has one entry. The sample includes fewer than 1 million distinct CDR3 sequences, less than 20% of them seen just once. The material sequenced was PBMCs, mostly from graft donor cells, taken 360 days after TCRalphabeta/CD19-depleted stem cell transplant. The receptor set was obtained from a male patient under 18 who had a stem cell transplant for acute lymphoblastic leukemia, so the T cells may come from the graft donor. The CDR3 runs from the conserved cysteine through the conserved F or W. Fields, in order: clone size, D gene, V gene, J gene, CDR3 protein, CDR3 DNA. The D gene is left open where the match is weak. Size is stated for part of the rows, as once, few or many counts, or as a class when the clone is expanded.

clone size: .
D gene: TRBD1
V gene: TRBV7-8
J gene: TRBJ2-2
CDR3 protein: CASSADREPGELFF
CDR3 DNA: TGTGCCAGCAGCGCCGACAGGGAGCCCGGGGAGCTGTTTTTT

clone size: few
D gene: .
V gene: TRBV7-9
J gene: TRBJ2-1
CDR3 protein: CASSLSRENEQFF
CDR3 DNA: TGTGCCAGCAGCTTAAGTAGGGAAAATGAGCAGTTCTTC

clone size: few
D gene: .
V gene: TRBV20-1
J gene: TRBJ1-1
CDR3 protein: CSARGGPEVEAFF
CDR3 DNA: TGCAGTGCTAGAGGGGGCCCCGAGGTTGAAGCTTTCTTT

clone size: few
D gene: .
V gene: TRBV24-1
J gene: TRBJ2-2
CDR3 protein: CATSGGKGQLFF
CDR3 DNA: TGTGCCACCAGTGGTGGCAAGGGGCAACTGTTTTTT

clone size: many
D gene: .
V gene: TRBV4-2
J gene: TRBJ2-1
CDR3 protein: CASSQDGRAYNEQFF
CDR3 DNA: TGTGCCAGCAGCCAAGATGGGCGGGCCTACAATGAGCAGTTCTTC

clone size: few
D gene: TRBD2
V gene: TRBV6-4
J gene: TRBJ2-1
CDR3 protein: CASSGRLRLAINEQFF
CDR3 DNA: TGTGCCAGCAGTGGGAGGCTAAGACTAGCCATTAATGAGCAGTTCTTC

clone size: .
D gene: TRBD1
V gene: TRBV27
J gene: TRBJ1-2
CDR3 protein: CASSLLTGASLGNGYTF
CDR3 DNA: TGTGCCAGCAGTTTACTGACAGGGGCCTCCCTCGGAAATGGCTACACCTTC

clone size: many
D gene: TRBD1
V gene: TRBV20-1
J gene: TRBJ2-3
CDR3 protein: CSQDRGYTDTQYF
CDR3 DNA: TGCAGTCAAGACAGGGGGTACACAGATACGCAGTATTTT

clone size: few
D gene: TRBD2
V gene: TRBV7-3
J gene: TRBJ2-5
CDR3 protein: CASSLTFAGGKETQYF
CDR3 DNA: TGTGCCAGCAGCTTAACGTTCGCGGGAGGGAAAGAGACCCAGTACTTC

clone size: many
D gene: .
V gene: TRBV6-5
J gene: TRBJ2-2
CDR3 protein: CASSYRANTGELFF
CDR3 DNA: TGTGCCAGCAGTTACAGGGCTAACACCGGGGAGCTGTTTTTT

clone size: few
D gene: TRBD1
V gene: TRBV19
J gene: TRBJ2-5
CDR3 protein: CASSPSWTGEETQYF
CDR3 DNA: TGTGCCAGTAGTCCTTCCTGGACAGGGGAAGAGACCCAGTACTTC

clone size: few
D gene: .
V gene: TRBV7-2
J gene: TRBJ1-2
CDR3 protein: CASSSAMARYNPYGYTF
CDR3 DNA: TGTGCCAGCAGCTCTGCCATGGCAAGATACAACCCCTATGGCTACACCTTC

clone size: .
D gene: TRBD2
V gene: TRBV20-1
J gene: TRBJ2-3
CDR3 protein: CSAKEREGRHTQYF
CDR3 DNA: TGCAGTGCTAAAGAGCGGGAGGGCCGTCATACGCAGTATTTT

clone size: many
D gene: TRBD1
V gene: TRBV20-1
J gene: TRBJ2-7
CDR3 protein: CSAATGTGSSYEQYF
CDR3 DNA: TGCAGTGCTGCTACCGGGACAGGGAGCTCCTACGAGCAGTACTTC

clone size: .
D gene: TRBD2
V gene: TRBV15
J gene: TRBJ2-2
CDR3 protein: CAARTSGSSGELFF
CDR3 DNA: TGTGCCGCTCGGACTAGCGGGAGTTCCGGGGAGCTGTTTTTT

clone size: .
D gene: TRBD1
V gene: TRBV4-1
J gene: TRBJ1-5
CDR3 protein: CASSPGDSIGQPQHF
CDR3 DNA: TGCGCCAGCAGCCCAGGGGACAGCATAGGACAGCCCCAGCATTTT

clone size: .
D gene: .
V gene: TRBV21-1
J gene: TRBJ2-3
CDR3 protein: CASSRDSNTDTQYF
CDR3 DNA: TGTGCCAGCAGCAGGGACAGTAACACAGATACGCAGTATTTT

clone size: many
D gene: .
V gene: TRBV24-1
J gene: TRBJ2-1
CDR3 protein: CATSDLGSSEGKEYNEQFF
CDR3 DNA: TGTGCCACCAGTGACTTGGGTTCGTCTGAGGGAAAGGAATACAATGAGCAGTTCTTC

clone size: .
D gene: TRBD2
V gene: TRBV29-1
J gene: TRBJ2-1
CDR3 protein: CSAGLAGNINNEQFF
CDR3 DNA: TGCAGCGCCGGACTAGCGGGGAATATAAACAATGAGCAGTTCTTC

clone size: .
D gene: TRBD2
V gene: TRBV20-1
J gene: TRBJ2-5
CDR3 protein: CSARDLAGVETQYF
CDR3 DNA: TGCAGTGCTAGAGATCTGGCGGGAGTGGAGACCCAGTACTTC

clone size: .
D gene: .
V gene: TRBV25-1
J gene: TRBJ2-3
CDR3 protein: CASSEPLGGTDTQYF
CDR3 DNA: TGTGCCAGCAGTGAACCCCTAGGCGGCACAGATACGCAGTATTTT

clone size: .
D gene: .
V gene: TRBV12-3/TRBV12-4
J gene: TRBJ2-2
CDR3 protein: CASSFEERVVQELFF
CDR3 DNA: TGTGCCAGCAGCTTCGAAGAGCGCGTGGTTCAGGAGCTGTTTTTT

clone size: many
D gene: .
V gene: TRBV18
J gene: TRBJ2-1
CDR3 protein: CASSPPMGSNYNEQFF
CDR3 DNA: TGTGCCAGCTCACCACCGATGGGATCTAACTACAATGAGCAGTTCTTC

clone size: .
D gene: .
V gene: TRBV19
J gene: TRBJ2-7
CDR3 protein: CASSSGPLTYEQYF
CDR3 DNA: TGTGCCAGTAGCTCCGGCCCCCTAACCTACGAGCAGTACTTC

clone size: few
D gene: TRBD1
V gene: TRBV27
J gene: TRBJ2-7
CDR3 protein: CASSSLHPDRASYEQYF
CDR3 DNA: TGTGCCAGCAGTTCCCTCCATCCGGACAGGGCCTCCTACGAGCAGTACTTC

clone size: few
D gene: TRBD1
V gene: TRBV11-2
J gene: TRBJ2-2
CDR3 protein: CASSLLRDSLTGELFF
CDR3 DNA: TGTGCCAGCAGCCTACTCCGGGACAGCCTAACCGGGGAGCTGTTTTTT

clone size: few
D gene: .
V gene: TRBV2
J gene: TRBJ1-1
CDR3 protein: CASSRNEAFDAFF
CDR3 DNA: TGTGCCAGCAGCCGTAATGAGGCCTTTGACGCTTTCTTT

clone size: .
D gene: .
V gene: TRBV29-1
J gene: TRBJ2-3
CDR3 protein: CSVEQQVTDTQYF
CDR3 DNA: TGCAGCGTTGAGCAACAGGTCACAGATACGCAGTATTTT

clone size: .
D gene: .
V gene: TRBV9
J gene: TRBJ2-7
CDR3 protein: CASSVGPGEQYF
CDR3 DNA: TGTGCCAGCAGCGTAGGACCCGGGGAGCAGTACTTC

clone size: few
D gene: .
V gene: TRBV9
J gene: TRBJ2-1
CDR3 protein: CASSAKQGNEQFF
CDR3 DNA: TGTGCCAGCAGCGCCAAACAGGGCAATGAGCAGTTCTTC

clone size: many
D gene: .
V gene: TRBV5-1
J gene: TRBJ1-1
CDR3 protein: CASSLVQTGSEAFF
CDR3 DNA: TGCGCCAGCAGCTTGGTCCAGACAGGATCTGAAGCTTTCTTT

clone size: few
D gene: TRBD2
V gene: TRBV7-9
J gene: TRBJ2-5
CDR3 protein: CASSLELAGLQETQYF
CDR3 DNA: TGTGCCAGCAGCTTAGAACTAGCGGGTCTCCAAGAGACCCAGTACTTC

clone size: .
D gene: .
V gene: TRBV5-1
J gene: TRBJ2-2
CDR3 protein: CASSPDVRLKNSGGGELFF
CDR3 DNA: TGCGCCAGCAGCCCGGATGTGAGACTGAAGAATAGTGGCGGCGGGGAGCTGTTTTTT

clone size: few
D gene: TRBD1
V gene: TRBV4-2
J gene: TRBJ1-2
CDR3 protein: CASRPTGVNQGGYTF
CDR3 DNA: TGTGCCAGCAGACCGACAGGGGTAAATCAAGGTGGCTACACCTTC

clone size: .
D gene: .
V gene: TRBV24-1
J gene: TRBJ1-2
CDR3 protein: CATSDSRTPIYGYTF
CDR3 DNA: TGTGCCACCAGTGATTCGAGGACGCCGATCTATGGCTACACCTTC

clone size: few
D gene: TRBD1
V gene: TRBV19
J gene: TRBJ2-1
CDR3 protein: CASSRHRGWNEQFF
CDR3 DNA: TGTGCCAGTAGTCGACACAGGGGCTGGAATGAGCAGTTCTTC

clone size: .
D gene: .
V gene: TRBV5-5
J gene: TRBJ1-5
CDR3 protein: CASSLSGGQGQPQHF
CDR3 DNA: TGTGCCAGCAGCTTGAGTGGGGGGCAAGGACAGCCCCAGCATTTT

clone size: few
D gene: TRBD1
V gene: TRBV6-5
J gene: TRBJ1-1
CDR3 protein: CASSTGGPNTEAFF
CDR3 DNA: TGTGCCAGCAGTACAGGGGGACCGAACACTGAAGCTTTCTTT

clone size: .
D gene: .
V gene: TRBV9
J gene: TRBJ1-2
CDR3 protein: CASSVDGQVTYGYTF
CDR3 DNA: TGTGCCAGCAGCGTAGATGGGCAGGTGACATATGGCTACACCTTC

clone size: .
D gene: TRBD2
V gene: TRBV6-2/TRBV6-3
J gene: TRBJ2-5
CDR3 protein: CASQGLAVRLETQYF
CDR3 DNA: TGTGCCAGCCAGGGACTAGCGGTCAGGTTGGAGACCCAGTACTTC

clone size: .
D gene: .
V gene: TRBV27
J gene: TRBJ2-1
CDR3 protein: CASPHLGEQFF
CDR3 DNA: TGTGCCAGCCCCCATTTGGGTGAGCAGTTCTTC

clone size: few
D gene: TRBD1
V gene: TRBV7-8
J gene: TRBJ2-1
CDR3 protein: CASSFDRVAYNEQFF
CDR3 DNA: TGTGCCAGCAGCTTCGACAGGGTTGCCTACAATGAGCAGTTCTTC

clone size: .
D gene: .
V gene: TRBV10-3
J gene: TRBJ1-1
CDR3 protein: CAISAWEGSPEAFF
CDR3 DNA: TGTGCCATCAGTGCGTGGGAGGGTTCCCCTGAAGCTTTCTTT

clone size: .
D gene: .
V gene: TRBV20-1
J gene: TRBJ2-7
CDR3 protein: CSASGIGYSPSYEQYF
CDR3 DNA: TGCAGTGCTAGCGGGATCGGGTACTCCCCCTCCTACGAGCAGTACTTC

clone size: few
D gene: TRBD1
V gene: TRBV11-2
J gene: TRBJ2-1
CDR3 protein: CASSTYRDRGNEQFF
CDR3 DNA: TGTGCCAGCAGCACCTACCGGGACAGGGGCAATGAGCAGTTCTTC